A single sample is the source of the 21 T cell receptor beta chains below, sequenced in a study of lymphopenia after photon versus proton radiotherapy. Clones were read by immunoSEQ multiplex PCR, and TCRdb kept only the in-frame ones, dropping some. The profile shows roughly 15,000 clones, 70% to 85% of them singletons. Sequencing was performed on peripheral blood, taken from a patient treated with photon-based radiotherapy. The receptors come from a man aged 50 to 59 with gastric cancer.

Details on this clone: One junction end disagrees with the germline gene, perhaps due to a read error. The V gene is TRBV20-1, the J gene TRBJ2-1; TRBD1 matches at 7 bases. CDR1 and CDR2 from the germline V gene are DFQATT and SNEGSKA (reference sequence). CDR3 length equals 10 residues. The CDR3 DNA follows: TGCAGTGCTTACCGGGACAGCCACCTCTTC. This translates into CSAYRDSHLF.

The V and J genes are TRBV7-2 and TRBJ1-2; tentatively, D is TRBD1 (5 bases). The V and J ends lost 4 bases and 5 bases respectively, with 20 bases between them. Looked up from germline, CDR1 is SGHTA and CDR2 is FQGNSA. The CDR3 sequence is 16 residues long. In nucleotides, the CDR3 is TGTGCCAGCAGCTGGGGACGGCGGGCGGTTACTTATGGCTACACCTTC. The encoded protein is CASSWGRRAVTYGYTF.

A single count supports this clone. The chain links TRBV6-5 to TRBJ2-2; tentative D call: TRBD1 (6 bases). V was shortened by 6 bases and J by 6 bases, with 8 bases between the two germline ends. Germline CDR1 MNHEY, CDR2 SVGAGI. This CDR3 has 12 amino acids. Written as DNA, the CDR3 is TGTGCCAGCAGCACAGGGTCCGGGGAGCTGTTTTTT. Translating it yields CASSTGSGELFF.

The chain employs TRBV7-7 and TRBJ2-3; 10 bases align to TRBD2. The V gene's germline CDR1 is SSHAT and CDR2 FNYEAQ (reference sequence). Trimming took 5 bases from V and 2 from J; bases not matched to a gene: 7. CDR3 size: 16 residues. The CDR3 nucleotides read TGTGCCAGCAGCCGTGGAGCGGGGGGGTTCACAGATACGCAGTATTTT. This translates into CASSRGAGGFTDTQYF.

The chain carries TRBV4-1 and TRBJ1-1, with TRBD1 as a possible D gene (5 bases). V gave up 4 bases and J gave up 10 bases, with 19 bases separating them. The CDR3 covers 14 residues. The germline CDR1 and CDR2 sequences are MGHRA and YSYEKL. CDR3 nucleotide sequence: TGCGCCAGCAGCCTAAGCCCCCAGGGTGATGGAGCTTTCTTT. This encodes CASSLSPQGDGAFF.

This clone was counted only a few times. The chain uses TRBV4-1 and TRBJ1-4, with TRBD1 matching over 10 bases. Germline V CDR1 and CDR2: MGHRA, YSYEKL. This CDR3 comprises 15 residues. V lost 5 bases, J lost 6 bases, and 6 bases stayed unmatched. CDR3 loop: CASSWGQGRDEKLFF. CDR3 in DNA: TGCGCCAGCAGCTGGGGACAGGGGAGGGATGAAAAACTGTTTTTT.

The V gene is TRBV7-8, the J gene TRBJ2-1; D may match TRBD1 or TRBD2 (5 bases each). Germline V gives CDR1 SGHVS, CDR2 FQNEAQ. The V end was cut by 1 base, the J end by 6 bases, with 10 bases between. This CDR3 has 14 amino acids. The CDR3 loop is CASSLEWGSNEQFF. The CDR3 nucleotides are TGTGCCAGCAGCTTAGAATGGGGGAGCAATGAGCAGTTCTTC.

The chain has TRBV5-1 and TRBJ2-4; the match to TRBD2 covers 8 bases. CDR1 and CDR2 (germline): SGHRS, YFSETQ. V was pared by 2 bases and J by 4 bases, with 5 bases of the junction left unmatched. The CDR3 is 15 amino acids. In DNA, the CDR3 is TGCGCCAGCAGCTTCTTTTCGGGAGGGAAAAACATTCAGTACTTC. This translates into CASSFFSGGKNIQYF.

The gene calls are TRBV30 and TRBJ2-3; D may be TRBD2 (6 bases). The CDR3 consists of 12 residues. Germline V gene lookup returns CDR1 GTSNPN and CDR2 SVGIG (reference sequence). V lost 5 bases and J 6 bases, leaving 12 bases between the germline ends. The CDR3 spells CAWGAGPDTQYF. The CDR3 DNA follows: TGTGCCTGGGGGGCGGGGCCTGATACGCAGTATTTT.

The chain employs TRBV14 and TRBJ1-6; 8 positions match TRBD1. Germline V gene lookup returns CDR1 SGHDN and CDR2 FVKESK. V lost 2 bases to trimming and J lost 0 bases; unmatched junction nucleotides: 3. CDR3 length: 17 amino acids. CDR3 DNA: TGTGCCAGCAGCCAAAGGACAGGGAGCTCCTATAATTCACCCCTCCACTTT. This encodes CASSQRTGSSYNSPLHF.

V usage is TRBV5-5 and J usage is TRBJ1-2; perhaps TRBD1 as D (5 bases). Trimming cost V 0 bases and J 3 bases, with 9 bases left between them. This CDR3 is 14 amino acids long. Germline values: CDR1 SGHKS, CDR2 YYEKEE (reference sequence). The CDR3 protein is CASSLAWGDYGYTF. The CDR3 region has the DNA TGTGCCAGCAGCTTGGCCTGGGGGGACTATGGCTACACCTTC.

This clone was counted between two and nine times. This chain uses TRBV11-1 with TRBJ2-3; 8 bases fit TRBD2. The CDR3 runs 16 residues. The germline gives CDR1 SGHAT, CDR2 FQDESV (reference sequence). The J segment lost 4 bases and the V segment lost 4 bases, leaving 10 bases of the junction unmatched. The CDR3: CASSYHPGLGADTQYF. CDR3 sequence (DNA): TGTGCCAGCAGCTACCACCCGGGACTAGGGGCAGATACGCAGTATTTT.

This clone was counted once. The chain joins TRBV7-6 to TRBJ1-5; 9 bases are shared with TRBD1. From germline, CDR1 is SGHVS and CDR2 FNYEAQ. The CDR3 is 15 residues long. Trimming removed 4 bases from V and 6 bases from J; junction bases left unmatched: 7. In DNA form, the CDR3 reads TGTGCCAGCAGCTCCGGGACAGGGAGGGGTCAGCCCCAGCATTTT. It codes for CASSSGTGRGQPQHF.

The chain couples TRBV5-1 to TRBJ2-3; 9 positions match TRBD1. Trimming cost V 2 bases and J 2 bases; bases outside gene matches: 6. There are 16 residues in the CDR3. In germline, CDR1 is SGHRS, CDR2 YFSETQ. In nucleotides, the CDR3 is TGCGCCAGCAGCTTACCCGGGACAGGGTCCACAGATACGCAGTATTTT. This translates into CASSLPGTGSTDTQYF.

The V gene is TRBV19, the J gene TRBJ2-5; 7 bases match TRBD2. The CDR3 has 11 amino acids. V gave up 9 bases and J gave up 7 bases; unmatched junction bases: 5. Per germline, CDR1 LNHDA and CDR2 SQIVND (reference sequence). The CDR3 nucleotides are TGTGCCAGCCATTGGGAGGGGACCCAGTACTTC. Residues: CASHWEGTQYF.

This clone was detected only once. The CDR3 reads CASSPGHYTGELFF. Written as DNA, the CDR3 is TGTGCCAGCAGCCCGGGACACTACACCGGGGAGCTGTTTTTT. The chain uses TRBV14 and TRBJ2-2; a possible D gene is TRBD1 (6 bases). The CDR3 contains 14 residues. Germline V gene data show CDR1 as SGHDN and CDR2 as FVKESK. The V gene lost 4 bases and the J gene lost 3 bases, with 9 bases spanning the gap.

The V gene is TRBV7-6, the J gene TRBJ2-3, with 7 bases identical to TRBD2. This CDR3 has 17 amino acids. The V gene's germline CDR1 is SGHVS and CDR2 FNYEAQ. V dropped 1 base and J dropped 2; count of bases not matched to a gene: 9. CDR3 bases: TGTGCCAGCAGCTTAGGGCCCACGGGACTATTCACAGATACGCAGTATTTT. This codes for CASSLGPTGLFTDTQYF.

The chain recombines TRBV4-2 with TRBJ2-2; D call uncertain. Germline V gene lookup returns CDR1 LGHNA and CDR2 YNFKEQ. Trimming removed 1 base at V and 6 bases at J, with 12 bases between. This CDR3 comprises 15 residues. The CDR3 DNA sequence: TGTGCCAGCAGCCAAGGAGTGGCAGTCGCCGGGGAGCTGTTTTTT. It is translated as CASSQGVAVAGELFF.

This clone was found once. V gene TRBV4-3 combines with J gene TRBJ2-1; no reliable D call. The CDR3 sequence is 12 residues long. V was trimmed by 6 bases and J by 10 bases, leaving 13 bases between them. From germline, CDR1 is LGHNA and CDR2 YSLEER. CDR3 sequence (DNA): TGCGCCAGCAGTCCCGATGCGTGGGAGCAGTTCTTC. It encodes CASSPDAWEQFF.

The chain recombines TRBV5-1 with TRBJ2-2; 9 bases line up with TRBD1. The germline V gene has CDR1 SGHRS and CDR2 YFSETQ. This CDR3 region has 15 residues. With V trimmed by 2 bases and J by 6 bases, 5 bases remained unmatched. The CDR3 here is CASSFRDRDPGELFF. The CDR3 nucleotides are TGCGCCAGCAGCTTCCGGGACAGGGATCCCGGGGAGCTGTTTTTT.

J is TRBJ2-7 and V is TRBV5-8; no definite D call. The germline V gene has CDR1 SGHTS and CDR2 YDEGEE. The germline V and J ends were trimmed by 0 bases and 4 bases, with 14 bases remaining between them. The CDR3 contains 15 residues. As DNA, the CDR3 is TGTGCCAGCAGCTTGGGTCCAGTTAGCATATACGAGCAGTACTTC. This sequence encodes CASSLGPVSIYEQYF.